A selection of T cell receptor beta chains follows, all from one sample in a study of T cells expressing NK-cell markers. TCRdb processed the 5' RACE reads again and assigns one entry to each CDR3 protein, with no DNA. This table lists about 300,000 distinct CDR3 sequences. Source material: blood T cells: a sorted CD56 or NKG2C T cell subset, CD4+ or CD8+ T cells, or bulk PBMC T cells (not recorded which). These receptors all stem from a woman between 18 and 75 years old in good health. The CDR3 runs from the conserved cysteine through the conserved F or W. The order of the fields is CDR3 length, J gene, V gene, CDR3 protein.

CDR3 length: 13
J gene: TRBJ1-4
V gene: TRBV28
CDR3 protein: CASSGTLNEKLFF

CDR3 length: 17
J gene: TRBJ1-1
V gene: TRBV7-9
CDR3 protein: CASSLVDRDSPNTEAFF

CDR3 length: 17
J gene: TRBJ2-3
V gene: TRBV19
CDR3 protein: CASRDHGGQGAGDTQYF

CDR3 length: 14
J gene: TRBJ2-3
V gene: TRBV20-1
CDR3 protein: CSASMPSSADTQYF

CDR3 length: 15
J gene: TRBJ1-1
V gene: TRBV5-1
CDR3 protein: CASSYRTGANTEAFF

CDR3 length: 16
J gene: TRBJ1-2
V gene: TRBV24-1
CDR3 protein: CATSETGGEQGYGYTF

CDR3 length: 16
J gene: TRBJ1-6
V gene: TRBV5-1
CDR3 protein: CASSWDLQVLRSPLHF

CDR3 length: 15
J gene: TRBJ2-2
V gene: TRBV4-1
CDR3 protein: CASSLGQGESGELFF

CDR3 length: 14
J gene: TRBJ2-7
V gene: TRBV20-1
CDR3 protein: CSARTERSSYEQYF

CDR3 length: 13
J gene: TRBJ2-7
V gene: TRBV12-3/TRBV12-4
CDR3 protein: CASRKSTSYEQYF

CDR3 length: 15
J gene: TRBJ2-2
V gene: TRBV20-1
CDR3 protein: CSAAPGRANTGELFF

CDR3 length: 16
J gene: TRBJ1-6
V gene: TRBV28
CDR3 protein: CASVVRGTSYNSPLHF

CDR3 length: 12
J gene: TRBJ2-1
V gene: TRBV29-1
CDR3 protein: CSVERPPLEQFF

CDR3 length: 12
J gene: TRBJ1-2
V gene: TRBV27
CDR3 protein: CATGQLHYGYTF

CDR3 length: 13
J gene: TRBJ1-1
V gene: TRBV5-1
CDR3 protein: CASSSSGLPEAFF